This T cell receptor (beta chain) is drawn from a study of human T cells and chemical hapten exposure. Background on the study: It was small differences in pooled library volume that mainly caused per-sample TCR yields to vary. Study-wide results and limits: DPC sensitization left the count of TCRs above 1 in 1000 unchanged.

Sequencing started from total RNA isolated from unfractionated whole blood. Losses at the gene ends were 6 bases for V and 0 bases for J; bases not matched to a gene: 21. The CDR3 has 22 residues. The V gene's germline CDR1 is SGHAT and CDR2 FQNNGV. On this clonotype: The antigen is undetermined.

Individual cDNA molecules in this library carried unique molecular identifiers. Original processing notes: Sample-level TCR yields exhibited a median of about 91,000, with a range of 23,224 to 690,600. TCRdb passed the reads through MiXCR, listing each CDR3 protein once. TCRdb's processing, not the study's, gives the V and J calls here. This sample has about 120,000 distinct CDR3 sequences; more than 8.5% occur once, and the top ten carry 1.4%. The rearrangement uses TRBV11-2 and TRBJ2-1, with 12 bases that match TRBD2. Sequencing was carried out using whole blood. The receptor was isolated from a human donor in good health. Some clones in this sample may be carry-over from other donors' samples. CDR3 nucleotides: TGTGCCAGCAGTTCATGGCTCCTAGCGGGAGGGCCCCCCCCGAGCTCCTACAATGAGCAGTTCTTC. Its protein product is CASSSWLLAGGPPPSSYNEQFF.